One and the same sample provided the 2 T cell receptor beta chains below, sequenced in a study of blood T cell repertoires in COVID-19. The assay was immunoSEQ multiplex PCR, and TCRdb's table has in-frame clones only and misses some. The sample includes around 30,000 clones, about 79% seen only once; the top ten take 13%. Input material: peripheral blood. These TCRs come from a human donor in a cohort sampled during active COVID-19.

This chain's CDR3 is CASSQDGRDRAYEQYF. The CDR3 region has the DNA TGTGCCAGCAGCCAAGATGGTCGGGACAGGGCCTACGAGCAGTACTTC. The chain joins TRBV4-2 to TRBJ2-7, with 9 nucleotides matching TRBD1. This CDR3 comprises 16 residues. The trim removed 0 bases at V and 2 bases at J, leaving 5 bases unmatched. CDR1 is LGHNA, CDR2 YNFKEQ, per germline.

The chain is built from TRBV4-1 and TRBJ1-6; 8 positions agree with TRBD1. The CDR3 runs to 16 residues. CDR1 is MGHRA and CDR2 is YSYEKL in the germline V gene. V lost 0 bases to trimming and J lost 8 bases; unmatched junction nucleotides: 6. The CDR3 loop reads CASSQERDRSDSPLHF. The CDR3 DNA sequence: TGCGCCAGCAGCCAAGAACGGGACAGGTCTGATTCACCCCTCCACTTT.